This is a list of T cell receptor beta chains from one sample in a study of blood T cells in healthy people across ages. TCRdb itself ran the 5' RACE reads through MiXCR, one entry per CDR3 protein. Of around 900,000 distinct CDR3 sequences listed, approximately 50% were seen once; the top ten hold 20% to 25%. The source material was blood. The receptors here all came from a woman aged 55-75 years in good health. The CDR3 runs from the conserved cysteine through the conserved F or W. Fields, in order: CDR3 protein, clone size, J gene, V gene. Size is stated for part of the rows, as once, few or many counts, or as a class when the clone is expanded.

cdr3_aa: CASSQGTPGYGYTF
clone_size: few
j_call: TRBJ1-2
v_call: TRBV16

cdr3_aa: CASSQGDLAKNIQYF
clone_size: few
j_call: TRBJ2-4
v_call: TRBV4-1

cdr3_aa: CASSQVTEHGYTF
clone_size: NA
j_call: TRBJ1-2
v_call: TRBV4-2

cdr3_aa: CATSSDGQSLRAFF
clone_size: NA
j_call: TRBJ1-1
v_call: TRBV15

cdr3_aa: CASSYSGLAVSYNEQFF
clone_size: NA
j_call: TRBJ2-1
v_call: TRBV5-1

cdr3_aa: CATSARGEPPYEQYF
clone_size: few
j_call: TRBJ2-7
v_call: TRBV15

cdr3_aa: CSVHLAGGANVLTF
clone_size: NA
j_call: TRBJ2-6
v_call: TRBV29-1

cdr3_aa: CASSLGLGVSYEQYF
clone_size: NA
j_call: TRBJ2-7
v_call: TRBV12-3/TRBV12-4

cdr3_aa: CASSFDSVNSPLHF
clone_size: NA
j_call: TRBJ1-6
v_call: TRBV5-4

cdr3_aa: CASSSWRQGADTQYF
clone_size: NA
j_call: TRBJ2-3
v_call: TRBV7-9

cdr3_aa: CASSPGARPGELFF
clone_size: NA
j_call: TRBJ2-2
v_call: TRBV7-2

cdr3_aa: CSARRTYYEQYF
clone_size: few
j_call: TRBJ2-7
v_call: TRBV20-1

cdr3_aa: CASSPPGRGRLETQYF
clone_size: NA
j_call: TRBJ2-5
v_call: TRBV28

cdr3_aa: CASSFGDRGYNEQFF
clone_size: NA
j_call: TRBJ2-1
v_call: TRBV5-6

cdr3_aa: CASSFDRGEQYF
clone_size: few
j_call: TRBJ2-7
v_call: TRBV7-2

cdr3_aa: CATSREPRGDNSPLHF
clone_size: NA
j_call: TRBJ1-6
v_call: TRBV15

cdr3_aa: CSARDPIGGRRNEQFF
clone_size: NA
j_call: TRBJ2-1
v_call: TRBV20-1

cdr3_aa: CASSLAGKEGELFF
clone_size: NA
j_call: TRBJ2-2
v_call: TRBV5-1

cdr3_aa: CAISEGGGPPSYNEQFF
clone_size: few
j_call: TRBJ2-1
v_call: TRBV10-3

cdr3_aa: CATSRVRVGATQYF
clone_size: few
j_call: TRBJ2-3
v_call: TRBV15

cdr3_aa: CSARDLVGLSSPNNNEQYF
clone_size: NA
j_call: TRBJ2-5
v_call: TRBV20-1

cdr3_aa: CASSFGQGAGKLFF
clone_size: few
j_call: TRBJ1-4
v_call: TRBV12-3/TRBV12-4

cdr3_aa: CASVFFDEQFF
clone_size: NA
j_call: TRBJ2-1
v_call: TRBV9

cdr3_aa: CAISESTRTGTDTQYF
clone_size: NA
j_call: TRBJ2-3
v_call: TRBV10-3

cdr3_aa: CASSGRTSGAGETQYF
clone_size: NA
j_call: TRBJ2-5
v_call: TRBV2

cdr3_aa: CASSLPTQTNTEAFF
clone_size: few
j_call: TRBJ1-1
v_call: TRBV5-1

cdr3_aa: CASSQDSAALAKNIQYF
clone_size: few
j_call: TRBJ2-4
v_call: TRBV4-3

cdr3_aa: CASSLAAARSGYTF
clone_size: many
j_call: TRBJ1-2
v_call: TRBV12-3/TRBV12-4

cdr3_aa: CASSFVGLGYEQYF
clone_size: NA
j_call: TRBJ2-7
v_call: TRBV12-3/TRBV12-4

cdr3_aa: CASSQGSSVGYKEQYF
clone_size: NA
j_call: TRBJ2-5
v_call: TRBV4-2

cdr3_aa: CASSHQGLVEGRETQYF
clone_size: once
j_call: TRBJ2-5
v_call: TRBV12-3/TRBV12-4

cdr3_aa: CASSRVQAASSYEQYF
clone_size: NA
j_call: TRBJ2-7
v_call: TRBV4-2

cdr3_aa: CASSLIGQLQETQYF
clone_size: NA
j_call: TRBJ2-5
v_call: TRBV5-1

cdr3_aa: CASSDGLAGATDTQYF
clone_size: NA
j_call: TRBJ2-3
v_call: TRBV25-1

cdr3_aa: CASSSGDSFYGYTF
clone_size: NA
j_call: TRBJ1-2
v_call: TRBV5-1

cdr3_aa: CASSSLSGGRGEQFF
clone_size: NA
j_call: TRBJ2-1
v_call: TRBV7-2

cdr3_aa: CASRLTGYYEQYF
clone_size: NA
j_call: TRBJ2-7
v_call: TRBV28

cdr3_aa: CASSSTGFYGYTF
clone_size: once
j_call: TRBJ1-2
v_call: TRBV7-6

cdr3_aa: CATSRDLATSGNNEQFF
clone_size: NA
j_call: TRBJ2-1
v_call: TRBV15

cdr3_aa: CASSPLQGLYEQYF
clone_size: few
j_call: TRBJ2-7
v_call: TRBV12-3/TRBV12-4

cdr3_aa: CSVALGFSVYNEQFF
clone_size: NA
j_call: TRBJ2-1
v_call: TRBV29-1

cdr3_aa: CASSYGLVDTQYF
clone_size: few
j_call: TRBJ2-3
v_call: TRBV10-2

cdr3_aa: CASSYRRATEAFF
clone_size: NA
j_call: TRBJ1-1
v_call: TRBV6-5

cdr3_aa: CASAGFGVNQPQHF
clone_size: NA
j_call: TRBJ1-5
v_call: TRBV25-1

cdr3_aa: CASSVSTANNEQFF
clone_size: few
j_call: TRBJ2-1
v_call: TRBV5-1

cdr3_aa: CASSQGGGDGPYNEQFF
clone_size: NA
j_call: TRBJ2-1
v_call: TRBV4-3

cdr3_aa: CASSHPRLPGQREGQYF
clone_size: few
j_call: TRBJ2-7
v_call: TRBV4-1

cdr3_aa: CAISPGGEERIQYF
clone_size: few
j_call: TRBJ2-4
v_call: TRBV10-3

cdr3_aa: CASSLGTSRLAEWDEQFF
clone_size: NA
j_call: TRBJ2-1
v_call: TRBV5-1

cdr3_aa: CSVQAGRTRVNEQFF
clone_size: NA
j_call: TRBJ2-1
v_call: TRBV20-1

cdr3_aa: CASSLGQGRSEKLFF
clone_size: NA
j_call: TRBJ1-4
v_call: TRBV12-3/TRBV12-4

cdr3_aa: CSVPQGGGANVLTF
clone_size: NA
j_call: TRBJ2-6
v_call: TRBV20-1

cdr3_aa: CASSFWGGNQPQHF
clone_size: NA
j_call: TRBJ1-5
v_call: TRBV7-8

cdr3_aa: CASSSRYGTGGRGYTF
clone_size: NA
j_call: TRBJ1-2
v_call: TRBV5-1

cdr3_aa: CARRQPPGETQYF
clone_size: NA
j_call: NA
v_call: TRBV12-3/TRBV12-4

cdr3_aa: CAIRRQPDGEQYF
clone_size: NA
j_call: TRBJ2-5
v_call: TRBV10-3

cdr3_aa: CASGPGQGNSNEQFF
clone_size: NA
j_call: TRBJ2-1
v_call: TRBV12-5

cdr3_aa: CASTGGGNTIYF
clone_size: NA
j_call: TRBJ1-3
v_call: TRBV30